The T cell receptor (beta chain) described here comes from a study of vaccination effects on CD4 cells after COVID-19. Sequenced by immunoSEQ multiplex PCR; TCRdb stores in-frame clones only, minus some. The sample records 21,000 or so clones, around 76% being singletons. Trimming removed 0 bases from V and 6 bases from J, with 16 bases in between. The CDR3 totals 15 residues. CDR1 SGHRS and CDR2 YFSETQ come from the germline V gene. Study-wide findings and caveats: Healthy vaccinees' vaccine-induced clones included only 1 of 255 cross-reacting with common cold coronaviruses.

CD4+ T cells specific for antigen were expanded with viral peptide pools by the ViraFEST assay before sequencing. Cells that had been cultured for 10 days were the source of isolated CD4+ T cells. Each participant was given two doses of one vaccine (BNT162b2 or mRNA-1273). Vaccinated recipients, who were negative for nucleocapsid antibodies, had no history of SARS-CoV-2 infection. Days 3 and 7 saw half the medium replaced with IL-2 medium. In regard to this clone: Its target is unknown.

The chain employs TRBV5-1 and TRBJ2-7; tentative D call: TRBD1 (6 bases). This receptor was taken from a human donor who received a COVID-19 vaccine. This sample comprised CD4+ T cells from PBMCs cultured with HCoV-229E spike peptides, obtained after COVID-19 vaccination. Here the CDR3 DNA reads TGCGCCAGCAGCTTGGCAGCCAGGGGAGCGGTCGAGCAGTACTTC. Its translation: CASSLAARGAVEQYF.